At least ten counts were recorded for the clone carrying this TCR beta chain. The sample originates from a study of T cells in Graves' hyperthyroidism and ophthalmopathy. RNA transcripts provided the source from which TCR beta CDR3 regions were amplified. The primer set for the first-round RT-PCR of the TCR CDR3 was HTBI. TCRdb reanalysed the multiplex PCR reads using MiXCR and keeps one entry per CDR3 protein. There are around 610,000 distinct CDR3 sequences in the sample; over 12% occur only once, and roughly 4.3% lies in the top ten. The germline V gene has CDR1 SNHLY and CDR2 FYNNEI. Unmatched junction bases numbered 7, after V lost 6 bases and J lost 4 bases. The CDR3 spans 14 residues.

Sequencing input: blood. The chain links TRBV2 to TRBJ1-1, with 8 bases fitting TRBD1. The sequence was collected from a woman aged 40 to 50 with Graves' ophthalmopathy. The CDR3 is CASRDRVRGTEAFF. In DNA form, the CDR3 reads TGTGCCAGCAGGGACAGGGTGAGGGGCACTGAAGCTTTCTTT.